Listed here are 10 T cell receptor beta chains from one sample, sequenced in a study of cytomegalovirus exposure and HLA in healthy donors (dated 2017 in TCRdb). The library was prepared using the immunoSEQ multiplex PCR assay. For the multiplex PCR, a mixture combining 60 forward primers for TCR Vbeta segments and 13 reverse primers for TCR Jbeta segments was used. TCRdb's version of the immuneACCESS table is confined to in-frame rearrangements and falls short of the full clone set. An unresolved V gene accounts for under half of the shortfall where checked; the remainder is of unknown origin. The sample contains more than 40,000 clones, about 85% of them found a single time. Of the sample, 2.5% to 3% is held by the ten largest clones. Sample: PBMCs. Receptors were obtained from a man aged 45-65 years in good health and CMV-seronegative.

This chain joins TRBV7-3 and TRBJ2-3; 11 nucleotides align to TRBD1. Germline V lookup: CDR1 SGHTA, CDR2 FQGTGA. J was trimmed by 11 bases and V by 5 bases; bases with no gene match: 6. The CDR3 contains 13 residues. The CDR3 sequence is CASSLLGTGGQYF. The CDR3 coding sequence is TGTGCCAGCAGCCTACTGGGGACAGGGGGGCAGTATTTT. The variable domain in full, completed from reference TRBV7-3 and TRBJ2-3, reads GAGVSQTPSNKVTEKGKYVELRCDPISGHTALYWYRQSLGQGPEFLIYFQGTGAADDSGLPNDRFFAVRPEGSVSTLKIQRTERGDSAVYLCASSLLGTGGQYFGPGTRLTVL.

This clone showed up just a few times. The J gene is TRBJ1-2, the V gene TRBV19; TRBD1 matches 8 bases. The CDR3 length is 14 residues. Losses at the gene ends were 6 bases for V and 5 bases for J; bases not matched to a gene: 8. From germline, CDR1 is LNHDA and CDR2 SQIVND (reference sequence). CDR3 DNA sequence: TGTGCCAGTAGCTATGGGACAGGTGATTATGGCTACACCTTC. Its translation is CASSYGTGDYGYTF.

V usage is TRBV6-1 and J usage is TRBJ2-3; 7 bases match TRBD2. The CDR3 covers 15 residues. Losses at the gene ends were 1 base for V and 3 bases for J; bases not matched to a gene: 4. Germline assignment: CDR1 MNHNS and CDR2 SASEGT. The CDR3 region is CASSEVGGGTDTQYF. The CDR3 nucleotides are TGTGCCAGCAGTGAAGTGGGGGGGGGAACAGATACGCAGTATTTT.

This chain's CDR3 is CASSVGEYYGYTF. CDR3 bases: TGTGCCAGCAGCGTAGGAGAGTACTATGGCTACACCTTC. The chain links TRBV9 to TRBJ1-2; D is uncertain. The CDR3 is 13 amino acids. Germline assignment: CDR1 SGDLS and CDR2 YYNGEE. V was cut by 0 bases and J by 3 bases, with 6 bases left in between. Combining the CDR3 with reference TRBV9 and TRBJ1-2 gives the whole variable domain DSGVTQTPKHLITATGQRVTLRCSPRSGDLSVYWYQQSLDQGLQFLIQYYNGEERAKGNILERFSAQQFPDLHSELNLSSLELGDSALYFCASSVGEYYGYTFGSGTRLTVV.

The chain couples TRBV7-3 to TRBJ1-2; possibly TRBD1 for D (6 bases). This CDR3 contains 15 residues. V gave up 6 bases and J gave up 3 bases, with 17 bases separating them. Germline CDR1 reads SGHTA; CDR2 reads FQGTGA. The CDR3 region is CASRLTGGADYGYTF. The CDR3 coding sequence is TGTGCCAGCAGACTTACGGGGGGCGCGGACTATGGCTACACCTTC.

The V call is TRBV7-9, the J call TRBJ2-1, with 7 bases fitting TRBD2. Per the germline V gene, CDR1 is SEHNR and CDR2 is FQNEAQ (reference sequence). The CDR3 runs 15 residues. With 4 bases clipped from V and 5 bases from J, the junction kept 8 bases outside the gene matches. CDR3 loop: CASSYEGLPNNEQFF. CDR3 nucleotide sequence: TGTGCCAGCAGCTACGAGGGACTACCCAACAATGAGCAGTTCTTC.

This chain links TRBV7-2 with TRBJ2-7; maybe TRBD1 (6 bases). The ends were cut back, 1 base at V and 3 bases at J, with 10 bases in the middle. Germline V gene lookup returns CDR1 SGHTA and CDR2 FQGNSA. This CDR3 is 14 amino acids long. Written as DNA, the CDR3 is TGTGCCAGCAGCTTAGGCAGGGGAGACTACGAGCAGTACTTC. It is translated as CASSLGRGDYEQYF.

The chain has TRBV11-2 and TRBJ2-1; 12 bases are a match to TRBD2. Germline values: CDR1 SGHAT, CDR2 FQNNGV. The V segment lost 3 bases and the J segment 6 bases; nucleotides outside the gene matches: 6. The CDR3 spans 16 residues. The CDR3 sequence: CASSFLAGGPFNEQFF. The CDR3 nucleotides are TGTGCCAGCAGCTTCCTAGCGGGGGGGCCTTTCAATGAGCAGTTCTTC.

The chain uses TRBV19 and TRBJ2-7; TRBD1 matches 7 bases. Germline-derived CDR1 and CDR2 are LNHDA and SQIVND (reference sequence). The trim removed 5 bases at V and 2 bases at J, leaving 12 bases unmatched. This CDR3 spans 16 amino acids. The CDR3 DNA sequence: TGTGCCAGTAGTCAGGGTTTGGGACAGCCGCCCTACGAGCAGTACTTC. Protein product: CASSQGLGQPPYEQYF.

In DNA, the CDR3 is TGTGCCAGCAGTCAACAGAAGAACACTGAAGCTTTCTTT. It translates to CASSQQKNTEAFF. This chain uses TRBV7-6 with TRBJ1-1, with D uncertain. V lost 6 bases, J lost 1 base, and 9 bases lay in between. Germline values: CDR1 SGHVS, CDR2 FNYEAQ. This CDR3 region has 13 residues.